These T cell receptor beta chains were read from a single sample in a study of Ad26.COV2.S vaccination and SARS-CoV-2 variants. TCRdb's table, derived via immunoSEQ multiplex PCR, lists solely in-frame clones and lacks some. The sample holds about 350,000 clones, about 88% seen once. Sample: peripheral blood, taken in a trial of Ad26.COV2.S vaccine versus placebo. The receptors were sampled from a person aged 18-60 years who received the Ad26.COV2.S COVID-19 vaccine or a placebo. Both conserved end residues are trimmed from each CDR3.

V gene | CDR3 protein
TRBV7-2 | ASSFSPGRYEQY
TRBV12-5 | ASAHGTTIQGSQY
TRBV30 | AWRRTGGGGNTIY
TRBV25-1 | ASSERGQGNEKLF
TRBV5-4 | ASSRGSASVTDTQY
TRBV3-1/TRBV3-2 | ASSHLGTDGRYGYT
TRBV12-5 | ASGHGLRGFYEQY
TRBV5-6 | ASREPGLAGSGEQY
TRBV19 | ASSQGQYYGYT
TRBV30 | AWSVDPSGRGNEQF
TRBV7-2 | ASSLVVSGGGAIADTQY
TRBV3-1/TRBV3-2 | ASSATSKDQY
TRBV5-1 | ASSLVVGPYEQY
TRBV2 | ASSRDSTEAF
TRBV7-9 | ASSPGVEYSPLH
TRBV12-3/TRBV12-4 | ASRLQQNGYT
TRBV27 | ASRLGPAGSYEQY